This record looks at one T cell receptor (beta chain) sequence and its context. Its antigen is unidentified. This record belongs to a study of cytomegalovirus exposure and HLA in healthy donors. Turning to the study itself: Out of about 190 million T cells, an earlier analysis found some 120 million unique TCR beta sequences in total.

PCR employed 60 Vbeta and 13 Jbeta primers. Profiled with immunoSEQ multiplex PCR; TCRdb holds only in-frame clones, not every one. Here the sample spans some 120,000 clones, about 80% being singletons. General study results and limits: Listed as cytomegalovirus-associated were 170 or so TCR beta chains. Previous analysis showed most TCR beta V segments were productive about 87% or about 30% of the time.

The sample consisted of PBMCs. The source is a woman between 45 and 65 years old in good health and CMV-seropositive.

In DNA, the CDR3 is TGTGCCAGCAGCGCAGGCGGGTATGGCTACACCTTC. Amino acids: CASSAGGYGYTF. The J gene is TRBJ1-2, the V gene TRBV5-6; D not resolved. V was clipped by 4 bases and J by 5 bases, with 9 bases between them. Germline V lookup: CDR1 SGHDT, CDR2 YYEEEE. The CDR3 has 12 amino acids.